These 22 T cell receptor beta chains were sequenced from one sample in a study of beta chain features in type 1 diabetes. Reverse transcription of all isolated RNA meant that expressed TCRB transcripts were sequenced. Using immunoSEQ multiplex PCR, the repertoire was profiled, and TCRdb retains in-frame clones only, with some absent. The sample includes 140,000 or so clones, just over 9% of them seen just once. Material: central memory CD4+ T cells from blood. The receptors come from a man aged 18 to 30 in good health.

About this clone itself: A read error may produce the germline difference seen at one junction end. The chain carries TRBV2 and TRBJ1-2; 10 nucleotides match TRBD1. The CDR3 runs 11 residues. From germline, CDR1 is SNHLY and CDR2 FYNNEI. The CDR3 region is CASSSDRGAFF. The CDR3, as DNA: TGTGCCAGCAGCTCGGACAGGGGGGCCTTCTTC.

The rearrangement uses TRBV12-5 and TRBJ2-1; D possibly corresponds to TRBD1 (6 bases). Germline loops: CDR1 LGHNT, CDR2 FRNRAP. The CDR3 is 16 amino acids. V lost 1 base and J lost 1, with 11 bases in between. The CDR3 nucleotides are TGTGCTAGTGGTTTGGGTGAACAGGGATCCTACAATGAGCAGTTCTTC. Translation: CASGLGEQGSYNEQFF.

V usage is TRBV28 and J usage is TRBJ2-5, with TRBD2 identical over 11 bases. Germline trimming cut 8 bases from V and 5 bases from J; bases unmatched to any gene: 7. The CDR3 runs to 14 residues. The germline gives CDR1 MDHEN, CDR2 SYDVKM. For the CDR3, the DNA is TGTGCCAGCGAGACTAGCGGGGCGGTGGAGACCCAGTACTTC. Translated, it gives CASETSGAVETQYF. Full variable domain (rest looked up from reference TRBV28 and TRBJ2-5): DVKVTQSSRYLVKRTGEKVFLECVQDMDHENMFWYRQDPGLGLRLIYFSYDVKMKEKGDIPEGYSVSREKKERFSLILESASTNQTSMYLCASETSGAVETQYFGPGTRLLVL.

This clone was seen only a few times. The chain joins TRBV4-3 to TRBJ2-3, with D tentatively TRBD2 (6 bases). This CDR3 region has 15 residues. Germline V lookup: CDR1 LGHNA, CDR2 YSLEER. V dropped 4 bases and J dropped 2 bases, with 13 bases sitting between them. CDR3 nucleotide sequence: TGCGCCAGCAGCCCAGGTCGGGGGTACACAGATACGCAGTATTTT. It specifies CASSPGRGYTDTQYF.

The J gene is TRBJ2-5, the V gene TRBV19; 7 nucleotides align to TRBD1. Losses at the gene ends were 8 bases for V and 5 bases for J; bases not matched to a gene: 11. Germline V gives CDR1 LNHDA, CDR2 SQIVND (reference sequence). This CDR3 has 14 residues. The CDR3 DNA reads TGTGCCAGTGGCCACAGGGGCGGGTCGGAGACCCAGTACTTC. This gives the protein CASGHRGGSETQYF.

This clone has only a few counts. The chain is built from TRBV7-9 and TRBJ2-7, with TRBD2 matching over 11 bases. Trimming at V came to 1 base and at J to 4 bases, leaving 3 bases not matched to a gene. The CDR3 extends over 15 amino acids. Germline CDR1 and CDR2: SEHNR and FQNEAQ (reference sequence). CDR3 coding DNA: TGTGCCAGCAGCTTAGACGCTAGCGGGGGGTACGAGCAGTACTTC. Amino acid sequence: CASSLDASGGYEQYF.

This clone has a handful of counts. The chain couples TRBV14 to TRBJ2-7; 10 bases are a match to TRBD2. The V gene end was trimmed by 5 bases and the J gene end by 9 bases; junction bases not matched to a gene: 10. CDR3 length: 14 residues. Germline-derived CDR1 and CDR2 are SGHDN and FVKESK. The CDR3 coding sequence is TGTGCCAGCAGCTTTAGCGGGGGGTCTACGAGGCAGTACTTC. Translation gives CASSFSGGSTRQYF.

Points on this clone: A much larger clone sits a single nucleotide away, making a read error possible. The chain uses TRBV6-5 and TRBJ1-5; TRBD1 is a possible D gene (6 bases). The CDR3 totals 13 residues. Germline V CDR1 and CDR2: MNHEY, SVGAGI. Trimming removed 6 bases at V and 5 bases at J, with 11 bases between. The CDR3 DNA is TGTGCCAGCAGCACACAGGGAGATCAGCCCCAGCATTTT. Translated, it gives CASSTQGDQPQHF.

V and J are TRBV7-6 and TRBJ2-2; 8 bases are shared with TRBD2. Germline CDR1 reads SGHVS; CDR2 reads FNYEAQ. The ends lost 4 bases at V and 5 bases at J; junction bases unmatched: 9. The CDR3 runs 16 residues. The chain's CDR3 is CASSSPSGGGTGELFF. The CDR3 DNA reads TGTGCCAGCAGCTCACCGAGCGGGGGAGGAACCGGGGAGCTGTTTTTT.

This clone has more than one count but fewer than ten. J is TRBJ2-1 and V is TRBV5-1, with D possibly matching TRBD2 (7 bases). Germline CDR1 SGHRS, CDR2 YFSETQ. The CDR3 extends over 15 amino acids. Trimming removed 4 bases at V and 0 bases at J, with 11 bases between. CDR3 DNA sequence: TGCGCCAGCAGCCGGGGGGCCTACTCCTACAATGAGCAGTTCTTC. Amino acid sequence: CASSRGAYSYNEQFF.

This clone has just a few counts. The chain carries TRBV4-2 and TRBJ1-4, with a possible D match to TRBD1 (5 bases). Germline loops: CDR1 LGHNA, CDR2 YNFKEQ. The germline V and J ends were trimmed by 4 bases and 7 bases, with 16 bases remaining between them. The CDR3 spans 15 residues. CDR3 in DNA: TGTGCCAGCAGCCCGCCGGGGGTGGGGGGTGAAAAACTGTTTTTT. Encoded protein: CASSPPGVGGEKLFF.

This clone was seen more than once but under ten times. One base away lies a much larger clone, so this may be a sequencing read error. Written as DNA, the CDR3 is TGTGCCAGCAGCCTATACAATGAGCAGTTCTTC. It specifies CASSLYNEQFF. The gene calls are TRBV5-4 and TRBJ2-1; D unclear. Germline-derived CDR1 and CDR2 are SGHNT and YYREEE (reference sequence). The CDR3 has 11 residues. V dropped 4 bases and J dropped 4 bases, with 3 bases sitting between them.

The chain joins TRBV7-2 to TRBJ1-6, with TRBD1 identical over 9 bases. The germline V gene has CDR1 SGHTA and CDR2 FQGNSA. The CDR3 covers 15 residues. The V gene end was trimmed by 5 bases and the J gene end by 5 bases; junction bases not matched to a gene: 4. CDR3 region: CASSKQGAHNSPLHF. For the CDR3, the DNA is TGTGCCAGCAGCAAACAGGGGGCTCATAATTCACCCCTCCACTTT.

This clone was seen a handful of times. The gene calls are TRBV7-8 and TRBJ2-7; tentative D call: TRBD2 (6 bases). Trimming stripped 1 base from V and 5 bases from J, with 12 bases between. The CDR3 is made up of 14 amino acids. Germline V gene data show CDR1 as SGHVS and CDR2 as FQNEAQ. The CDR3 reads CASSLDGGRNEQYF. CDR3 sequence (DNA): TGTGCCAGCAGCTTAGACGGGGGACGCAACGAGCAGTACTTC.

The rearrangement links TRBV18 to TRBJ1-1; no reliable D call. The CDR3 sequence is 13 residues long. Germline CDR1 is KGHSH and CDR2 is LQKENI. The ends were cut back, 2 bases at V and 8 bases at J, with 12 bases in the middle. The CDR3 DNA sequence: TGTGCCAGCTCACCATCTCTCCCGGAGGAAGCTTTCTTT. This encodes CASSPSLPEEAFF.

The rearrangement joins TRBV7-9 to TRBJ2-1, with 7 bases aligning to TRBD2. Germline V gene sequence: CDR1 SEHNR, CDR2 FQNEAQ (reference sequence). The CDR3 runs 15 residues. Trimming cost V 4 bases and J 1 base; bases outside gene matches: 4. For the CDR3, the DNA is TGTGCCAGCAGCTGGGGGGGTGGGTCCTACAATGAGCAGTTCTTC. Translating it yields CASSWGGGSYNEQFF.

This clone was observed a few times. The chain carries TRBV18 and TRBJ2-7; tentatively, D is TRBD1 (5 bases). Trimming removed 2 bases from V and 2 bases from J, with 7 bases in between. This CDR3 is 13 amino acids long. CDR1 is KGHSH, CDR2 LQKENI, per germline. CDR3 bases: TGTGCCAGCTCACCAGACAGTACCTACGAGCAGTACTTC. Amino acid sequence: CASSPDSTYEQYF.

The chain recombines TRBV5-4 with TRBJ1-1, with D perhaps matching TRBD1 (6 bases). The CDR3 covers 14 residues. Between the trimmed V and J ends, which lost 5 bases and 3 bases, there was a span of 14 bases. CDR1 is SGHNT, CDR2 YYREEE, per germline (reference sequence). CDR3 bases: TGTGCCAGCAGACAAGATCAGGGGTACACTGAAGCTTTCTTT. This codes for CASRQDQGYTEAFF.

Only a few counts were recorded for this clone. CDR3 sequence reads: CASSTGTSGGRWIPDTQYF. DNA of the CDR3: TGTGCCAGCAGCACCGGGACTAGCGGGGGCCGATGGATCCCAGATACGCAGTATTTT. This chain uses TRBV9 with TRBJ2-3, with 14 bases matching TRBD2. Trimming took 4 bases from V and 4 from J; bases not matched to a gene: 14. Germline lookup yields CDR1 SGDLS and CDR2 YYNGEE. CDR3 size: 19 residues.

V gene TRBV19 combines with J gene TRBJ2-2; 8 nucleotides align to TRBD2. Germline V gene sequence: CDR1 LNHDA, CDR2 SQIVND (reference sequence). After removal of 5 bases from V and 5 bases from J, the junction contained 13 bases not matched to a gene. CDR3 length equals 17 residues. The CDR3 bases are TGTGCCAGTAGTGTTAGACTAGCGCGTCGAGTAACCGGGGAGCTGTTTTTT. Amino acids: CASSVRLARRVTGELFF.

The rearrangement uses TRBV11-2 and TRBJ1-2, with TRBD1 matching 8 bases. From germline, CDR1 is SGHAT and CDR2 FQNNGV. The V gene end was trimmed by 5 bases and the J gene end by 7 bases; junction bases not matched to a gene: 15. This CDR3 region has 16 residues. The CDR3 spells CASSLGQGPESGGYTF. In DNA, the CDR3 is TGTGCCAGCAGCCTAGGACAGGGCCCTGAAAGTGGTGGCTACACCTTC. Full variable domain (outside the CDR3, taken from reference TRBV11-2 and TRBJ1-2): EAGVAQSPRYKIIEKRQSVAFWCNPISGHATLYWYQQILGQGPKLLIQFQNNGVVDDSQLPKDRFSAERLKGVDSTLKIQPAKLEDSAVYLCASSLGQGPESGGYTFGSGTRLTVV.

This clone was observed a handful of times. V gene TRBV9 combines with J gene TRBJ1-6; a weak D match, TRBD1 (5 bases). CDR1 and CDR2 (germline): SGDLS, YYNGEE. CDR3 length: 14 residues. The germline V and J ends were trimmed by 2 bases and 8 bases, with 11 bases remaining between them. CDR3 DNA: TGTGCCAGCAGCGTTCGGAGGGACGATTCACCCCTCCACTTT. Protein sequence: CASSVRRDDSPLHF.